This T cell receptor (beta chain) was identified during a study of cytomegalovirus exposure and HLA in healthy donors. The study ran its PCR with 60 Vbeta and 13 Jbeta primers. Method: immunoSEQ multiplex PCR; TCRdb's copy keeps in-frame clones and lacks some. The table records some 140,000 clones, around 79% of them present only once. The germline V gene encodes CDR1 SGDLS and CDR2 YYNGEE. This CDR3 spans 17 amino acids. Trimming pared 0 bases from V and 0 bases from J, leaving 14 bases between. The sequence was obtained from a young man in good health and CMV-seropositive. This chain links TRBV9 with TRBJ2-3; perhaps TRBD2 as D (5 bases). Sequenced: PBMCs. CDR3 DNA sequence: TGTGCCAGCAGCGTAGGGCTAGCCGCCATGAGCACAGATACGCAGTATTTT. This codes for CASSVGLAAMSTDTQYF. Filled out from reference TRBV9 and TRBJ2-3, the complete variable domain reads DSGVTQTPKHLITATGQRVTLRCSPRSGDLSVYWYQQSLDQGLQFLIQYYNGEERAKGNILERFSAQQFPDLHSELNLSSLELGDSALYFCASSVGLAAMSTDTQYFGPGTRLTVL.